The 21 T cell receptor beta chains below all came from one sample that was sequenced in a study of Ad26.COV2.S vaccination and SARS-CoV-2 variants. Profiling relied on immunoSEQ multiplex PCR, and the TCRdb table lists in-frame clones only, not all of them. Altogether more than 150,000 clones are present, 87% being singletons, with the ten largest covering approximately 6%. The sample consisted of peripheral blood, taken after recovery from COVID-19. These TCRs come from a human donor who had recovered from COVID-19.

J is TRBJ2-1 and V is TRBV11-2, with TRBD2 matching 11 bases. Germline V lookup: CDR1 SGHAT, CDR2 FQNNGV. V dropped 5 bases and J dropped 10; count of bases not matched to a gene: 10. The CDR3 runs to 15 residues. The CDR3 sequence: CASSPVSGGVAEQFF. DNA for the CDR3: TGTGCCAGCAGCCCCGTTAGCGGGGGGGTCGCAGAGCAGTTCTTC.

V gene TRBV29-1 combines with J gene TRBJ1-1; TRBD1 aligns across 8 bases. V was clipped by 4 bases and J by 1 base; unmatched bases: 2. The length of the CDR3 is 13 residues. CDR1 is SQVTM and CDR2 is ANQGSEA in the germline V gene. The CDR3 sequence is CSVATGGNTEAFF. The DNA for the CDR3 is TGCAGCGTTGCTACAGGGGGGAACACTGAAGCTTTCTTT.

The chain uses TRBV2 and TRBJ1-3; D may be TRBD1 (5 bases). Per germline, CDR1 SNHLY and CDR2 FYNNEI. The CDR3 is made up of 16 amino acids. V was shortened by 8 bases and J by 2 bases, with 19 bases between the two germline ends. In DNA form, the CDR3 reads TGTGCCAGCTCTAAAGGTCGGGCAGGGACTGGAAACACCATATATTTT. The encoded protein is CASSKGRAGTGNTIYF.

The chain carries TRBV5-8 and TRBJ1-4; no reliable D call. The CDR3 loop spans 12 amino acids. Germline V gene lookup returns CDR1 SGHTS and CDR2 YDEGEE. Deletions cut 3 bases from V and 5 bases from J, with 5 bases between. For the CDR3, the DNA is TGTGCCAGCAGCTACTCCAATGAAAAACTGTTTTTT. As protein: CASSYSNEKLFF.

This clone was picked up a small number of times. The CDR3 bases are TGTGCCAGTAGTATAACCCACAGCGGGGGGGCGGGAGTTCATACGCAGTATTTT. Translation gives CASSITHSGGAGVHTQYF. J is TRBJ2-3 and V is TRBV19; 10 bases align to TRBD2. The ends lost 2 bases at V and 7 bases at J; junction bases unmatched: 15. In germline, CDR1 is LNHDA, CDR2 SQIVND (reference sequence). This CDR3 comprises 18 residues.

This clone was counted once. The chain has TRBV27 and TRBJ2-7; 11 positions match TRBD1. V shed 4 bases and J 3 bases; nucleotides not matched to a gene: 5. CDR3 length equals 15 residues. Germline lookup yields CDR1 MNHEY and CDR2 SMNVEV (reference sequence). The CDR3: CASSSGQGALYEQYF. For the CDR3, the DNA is TGTGCCAGCAGTTCCGGACAGGGGGCCCTCTACGAGCAGTACTTC.

This clone was seen only a few times. The rearrangement uses TRBV7-9 and TRBJ1-1; 9 bases are shared with TRBD1. Germline-derived CDR1 and CDR2 are SEHNR and FQNEAQ (reference sequence). This CDR3 is built from 14 residues. V dropped 2 bases and J dropped 5; count of bases not matched to a gene: 3. CDR3 in amino acids: CASSLMGQGTEAFF. The CDR3 DNA reads TGTGCCAGCAGCTTAATGGGACAGGGAACTGAAGCTTTCTTT.

The chain is built from TRBV3-1 (or the pseudogene TRBV3-2) and TRBJ1-6; D gene uncertain. CDR3 length: 15 residues. The germline CDR1 and CDR2 sequences are LGHDT and YNNKEL (reference sequence). V lost 0 bases and J lost 7, with 10 bases in between. As DNA, the CDR3 is TGTGCCAGCAGCCAAGAGGGCGGGAAGAATTCACCCCTCCACTTT. It is translated as CASSQEGGKNSPLHF.

This clone showed up just a few times. The rearrangement links TRBV28 to TRBJ2-1, with 8 bases fitting TRBD2. The CDR3 is 15 amino acids. Germline V gives CDR1 MDHEN, CDR2 SYDVKM. J lost 4 bases, V lost 6 bases, and 8 bases had no gene match. CDR3 protein: CASRQLAAPYNEQFF. DNA for the CDR3: TGTGCCAGCAGACAACTAGCGGCCCCTTACAATGAGCAGTTCTTC.

The chain links TRBV19 to TRBJ2-1; 8 bases line up with TRBD2. CDR3 length equals 14 residues. V shed 2 bases, J shed 9 bases, and the junction held 6 bases outside the gene matches. CDR1 and CDR2 from the germline V gene are LNHDA and SQIVND (reference sequence). The DNA for the CDR3 is TGTGCCAGTAGTATAAGCGGGAGAGCTTCTGAGCAGTTCTTC. Protein sequence: CASSISGRASEQFF. Full variable domain (rest looked up from reference TRBV19 and TRBJ2-1): DGGITQSPKYLFRKEGQNVTLSCEQNLNHDAMYWYRQDPGQGLRLIYYSQIVNDFQKGDIAEGYSVSREKKESFPLTVTSAQKNPTAFYLCASSISGRASEQFFGPGTRLTVL.

This chain links TRBV7-3 with TRBJ1-3; D is uncertain. The CDR3 runs to 15 residues. The V gene's germline CDR1 is SGHTA and CDR2 FQGTGA. The V gene lost 5 bases and the J gene lost 2 bases, with 13 bases spanning the gap. For the CDR3, the DNA is TGTGCCAGCAGCGCCGACCCAGGACCTGGAAACACCATATATTTT. Its protein is CASSADPGPGNTIYF. Combining the CDR3 with reference TRBV7-3 and TRBJ1-3 gives the whole variable domain GAGVSQTPSNKVTEKGKYVELRCDPISGHTALYWYRQSLGQGPEFLIYFQGTGAADDSGLPNDRFFAVRPEGSVSTLKIQRTERGDSAVYLCASSADPGPGNTIYFGEGSWLTVV.

This clone was seen a single time. This chain joins TRBV5-1 and TRBJ1-4, with a tentative D call TRBD1 (6 bases). CDR3 length: 16 residues. Germline V gene data show CDR1 as SGHRS and CDR2 as YFSETQ. V dropped 5 bases and J dropped 0 bases, with 14 bases sitting between them. For the CDR3, the DNA is TGCGCCAGCAGTCAGGGGTCCTATTCAACTAATGAAAAACTGTTTTTT. It is translated as CASSQGSYSTNEKLFF.

The chain employs TRBV9 and TRBJ2-3, with TRBD1 identical over 7 bases. V dropped 4 bases and J dropped 3; count of bases not matched to a gene: 8. Germline V gives CDR1 SGDLS, CDR2 YYNGEE. The CDR3 has 15 amino acids. The CDR3 protein is CASSQTGISTDTQYF. In DNA, the CDR3 is TGTGCCAGCAGCCAGACAGGGATAAGTACAGATACGCAGTATTTT.

This chain uses TRBV7-8 with TRBJ1-2, with D unresolved. Germline CDR1 reads SGHVS; CDR2 reads FQNEAQ. Trimming stripped 1 base from V and 2 bases from J, with 11 bases between. CDR3 length equals 15 residues. In DNA, the CDR3 is TGTGCCAGCAGCTTAGTGGGAAATCAAAACTATGGCTACACCTTC. It yields the protein CASSLVGNQNYGYTF.

This chain connects TRBV27 to TRBJ1-1, with 7 bases lining up with TRBD1. V trimming: 3 bases; J trimming: 2 bases; junction bases outside the gene matches: 3. The CDR3 extends over 14 amino acids. The germline CDR1 and CDR2 sequences are MNHEY and SMNVEV (reference sequence). CDR3 nucleotides: TGTGCCAGCAGTTTGAGGGGGCTTAACACTGAAGCTTTCTTT. It yields the protein CASSLRGLNTEAFF.

In this sample, this clone turned up once. The chain recombines TRBV28 with TRBJ2-7, with no clear D. Trimming pared 3 bases from V and 6 bases from J, leaving 9 bases between. The CDR3 runs to 12 residues. From germline, CDR1 is MDHEN and CDR2 SYDVKM. The CDR3 nucleotides read TGTGCCAGCAGTTTCATAGGCTCCGAGCAGTACTTC. Its protein is CASSFIGSEQYF.

The chain carries TRBV6-5 and TRBJ2-1; no reliable D call. The CDR3 is made up of 12 amino acids. Trimming shortened V by 11 bases and J by 0 bases, and 8 bases separated the two germline ends. Germline values: CDR1 MNHEY, CDR2 SVGAGI. The CDR3 is CAAAASYNEQFF. The CDR3 region has the DNA TGTGCCGCGGCGGCCTCCTACAATGAGCAGTTCTTC.

Here the CDR3 reads CASSHQTGALTYNEQFF. CDR3 nucleotides: TGTGCCAGCAGCCACCAAACAGGGGCCCTAACTTACAATGAGCAGTTCTTC. J is TRBJ2-1 and V is TRBV9; 7 bases are a match to TRBD1. V lost 4 bases and J lost 4; bases outside the gene matches: 14. Germline lookup yields CDR1 SGDLS and CDR2 YYNGEE. The CDR3 covers 17 residues. Full variable domain (outside the CDR3, taken from reference TRBV9 and TRBJ2-1): DSGVTQTPKHLITATGQRVTLRCSPRSGDLSVYWYQQSLDQGLQFLIQYYNGEERAKGNILERFSAQQFPDLHSELNLSSLELGDSALYFCASSHQTGALTYNEQFFGPGTRLTVL.

The chain links TRBV4-1 to TRBJ1-5; possibly TRBD1 for D (6 bases). CDR1 is MGHRA, CDR2 YSYEKL, per germline. This CDR3 region has 14 residues. V was shortened by 4 bases and J by 5 bases, with 12 bases between the two germline ends. The CDR3 region has the DNA TGCGCCAGCAGCCTAGGGGGAAATGATCAGCCCCAGCATTTT. It codes for CASSLGGNDQPQHF.

This chain uses TRBV9 with TRBJ2-1; D assignment may be TRBD1 or TRBD2 (7 bases each). Between the trimmed V and J ends, which lost 0 bases and 11 bases, there was a span of 21 bases. Germline loops: CDR1 SGDLS, CDR2 YYNGEE. This CDR3 has 16 residues. CDR3: CASSVGDSRLAFQQFF. In nucleotides, the CDR3 is TGTGCCAGCAGCGTAGGGGACAGCCGACTAGCTTTTCAGCAGTTCTTC.

This chain joins TRBV5-1 and TRBJ2-1; 12 bases are a match to TRBD2. CDR1 and CDR2 from the germline V gene are SGHRS and YFSETQ. The CDR3 is made up of 15 amino acids. The V and J ends lost 2 bases and 7 bases, in that order; junction bases with no gene match: 4. For the CDR3, the DNA is TGCGCCAGCAGCTTCAGACTAGCGGGAGCAAATGAGCAGTTCTTC. Protein: CASSFRLAGANEQFF.